A selection of T cell receptor beta chains follows, all from one sample in a study of blood T cell repertoires in COVID-19. Only in-frame clones appear in the TCRdb table, and some are missing; sequencing was by immunoSEQ multiplex PCR. The repertoire consists of approximately 170,000 clones, with about four fifths occurring once and the leading ten covering over 9.5%. Sequenced material: peripheral blood. All receptors come from a woman aged 80 or over with active or convalescent COVID-19. Each CDR3 is given with its conserved first and last residue. Each record gives: V gene, clone size, J gene, D gene, CDR3 DNA, CDR3 protein. A D gene is named only where the DNA matches it firmly. Size tells how often a clone was seen (once, few, many) or the class of an expanded clone, and some rows leave it out.

>TRBV6-5|NA|TRBJ1-1|NA
TGTGCCAGCAGTCCACGCAGGGAGGGGACTGAAGCTTTCTTT
CASSPRREGTEAFF
>TRBV19|NA|TRBJ2-2|NA
TGTGCCAGTCTAGCGAGAACGAACACCGGGGAGCTGTTTTTT
CASLARTNTGELFF
>TRBV5-1|NA|TRBJ2-3|NA
TGCGCCAGCAGCCGGTCCAGCACAGATACGCAGTATTTT
CASSRSSTDTQYF
>TRBV18|NA|TRBJ2-1|TRBD2
TGTGCCAGCTCACCAATCACACTAGCGGGAGTGAGTGAGCAGTTCTTC
CASSPITLAGVSEQFF
>TRBV19|NA|TRBJ1-5|TRBD1
TGTGCCAGTAGTGAACAAACAGGGGGCAATCAGCCCCAGCATTTT
CASSEQTGGNQPQHF
>TRBV4-1|NA|TRBJ1-6|TRBD1
TGCGCCAGCAGCCTCGGGGGGACAGGGGCTCTTTCACCCCTCCACTTT
CASSLGGTGALSPLHF
>TRBV7-8|NA|TRBJ1-1|NA
TGTGCCAGCAGCTTAGCGCGGACAGATGAAGCTTTCTTT
CASSLARTDEAFF
>TRBV5-4|NA|TRBJ2-7|NA
TGTGCCAGCAGCTCGCCGTCGGCGGGTCGCTCCTACGAGCAGTACTTC
CASSSPSAGRSYEQYF
>TRBV5-1|NA|TRBJ2-2|TRBD2
TGCGCCAGCAGCTACATAGCGGGAGCGGACGGGGAGCTGTTTTTT
CASSYIAGADGELFF
>TRBV19|NA|TRBJ2-7|TRBD2
TGTGCCAGTAGTATCGCTAGCGGGCCCTCCTACGAGCAGTACTTC
CASSIASGPSYEQYF
>TRBV4-1|NA|TRBJ1-4|TRBD1
TGCGCCAGCAGCCAACCAACAGGGGGAATCGGAGAAAAACTGTTTTTT
CASSQPTGGIGEKLFF
>TRBV19|NA|TRBJ2-1|TRBD2
TGTGCCAGTAGTATCAATCTAGGACTAGCGGGGGGCAATGAGCAGTTCTTC
CASSINLGLAGGNEQFF
>TRBV28|NA|TRBJ1-2|NA
TGTGCCAGCATCCCGGGGGGGCCCCAAAAGGGCTATGGCTACACCTTC
CASIPGGPQKGYGYTF
>TRBV5-1|NA|TRBJ2-5|TRBD2
TGCGCCAGCAGCCCAGGACTAGCGGGAGTCGAGGAGACCCAGTACTTC
CASSPGLAGVEETQYF
>TRBV11-2|once|TRBJ2-1|TRBD2
TGTGCCAGCAGCCCCCGCCTTAGCGGGAGCCTTAATGAGCAGTTCTTC
CASSPRLSGSLNEQFF
>TRBV30|NA|TRBJ1-2|TRBD1
TGTGCCTGGACTCCGGACAGGGGGCGGGATGGCTACACCTTC
CAWTPDRGRDGYTF